This T cell receptor (beta chain) stems from a study of blood T cell repertoires in COVID-19. Study in general: The origin of the acute and convalescent COVID-19 samples was the United States, Italy and Spain.

V lost 5 bases and J lost 5; bases outside the gene matches: 3. Germline CDR1 and CDR2: SEHNR and FQNEAQ (reference sequence). The CDR3 runs to 13 residues. TCRdb keeps only in-frame clones here, not all; method: immunoSEQ multiplex PCR. The sample shows about 160,000 clones, approximately 79% of them seen only once. This sequence was found in a woman aged 55-70 years with COVID-19, enrolled during active disease. J is TRBJ1-1 and V is TRBV7-9; the match to TRBD1 covers 9 bases. Sequenced: peripheral blood. As DNA, the CDR3 is TGTGCCAGCAGCCTTGGGACAGGGACTGAAGCTTTCTTT. Its translation: CASSLGTGTEAFF.